This T cell receptor beta chain was profiled in a study of blood T cell repertoires in COVID-19. Produced via immunoSEQ multiplex PCR; TCRdb's table is partial and in-frame only. The sample holds around 190,000 clones, more than 85% seen once. CDR3 size: 13 residues. Trimming left V 5 bases short and J 5 bases short, with 11 bases between. Germline values: CDR1 SEHNR, CDR2 FQNEAQ (reference sequence). The sequencing input was peripheral blood. This receptor was identified in a man aged 25 to 40 with acute or convalescent COVID-19. This sequence joins TRBV7-9 and TRBJ2-3, with D maybe TRBD2 (5 bases). The CDR3 DNA reads TGTGCCAGCAGCATCCGGGCGGGAGATACGCAGTATTTT. It specifies CASSIRAGDTQYF.